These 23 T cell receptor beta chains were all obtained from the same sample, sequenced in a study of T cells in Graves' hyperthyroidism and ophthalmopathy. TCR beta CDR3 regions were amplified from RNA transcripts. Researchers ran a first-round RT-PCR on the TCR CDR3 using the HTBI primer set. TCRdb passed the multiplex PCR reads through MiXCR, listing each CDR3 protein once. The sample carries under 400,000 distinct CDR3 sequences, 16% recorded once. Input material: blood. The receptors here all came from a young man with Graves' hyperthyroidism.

The CDR3 DNA sequence: TGTGCCAGCAGTTACTCGGGCAGGGAACACTCTGGAAACACCATATATTTT. Encoded protein: CASSYSGREHSGNTIYF. The chain recombines TRBV6-6 with TRBJ1-3; tentatively, D is TRBD1 (5 bases). The germline CDR1 and CDR2 sequences are MNHNY and SVGAGI (reference sequence). This CDR3 has 17 residues. V lost 0 bases and J 0 bases, leaving 12 bases between the germline ends.

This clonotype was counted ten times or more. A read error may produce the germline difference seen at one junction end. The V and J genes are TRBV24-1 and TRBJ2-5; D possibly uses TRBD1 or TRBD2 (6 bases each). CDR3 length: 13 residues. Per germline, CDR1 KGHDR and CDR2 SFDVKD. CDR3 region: CATSDSQGGPWNF. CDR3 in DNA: TGTGCCACCAGTGATTCCCAAGGGGGGCCCTGGAACTTC.

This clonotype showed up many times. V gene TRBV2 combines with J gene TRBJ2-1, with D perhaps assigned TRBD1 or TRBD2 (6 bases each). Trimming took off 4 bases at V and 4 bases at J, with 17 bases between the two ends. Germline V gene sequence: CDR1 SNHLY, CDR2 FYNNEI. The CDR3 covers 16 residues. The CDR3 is CASSVPPGGTYNEQFF. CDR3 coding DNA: TGTGCCAGCAGTGTCCCGCCAGGCGGGACATACAATGAGCAGTTCTTC.

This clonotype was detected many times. The CDR3 coding sequence is TGTGCCAGCAGCTTAGATAAGGGCTACGAGCAGTACTTC. Amino acids: CASSLDKGYEQYF. The chain links TRBV7-3 to TRBJ2-7; D is unresolved. This CDR3 comprises 13 residues. Germline assignment: CDR1 SGHTA and CDR2 FQGTGA. With 2 bases removed from V and 3 bases from J, the gap between germline ends came to 8 bases. Supplemented by reference TRBV7-3 and TRBJ2-7, the full variable domain reads GAGVSQTPSNKVTEKGKYVELRCDPISGHTALYWYRQSLGQGPEFLIYFQGTGAADDSGLPNDRFFAVRPEGSVSTLKIQRTERGDSAVYLCASSLDKGYEQYFGPGTRLTVT.

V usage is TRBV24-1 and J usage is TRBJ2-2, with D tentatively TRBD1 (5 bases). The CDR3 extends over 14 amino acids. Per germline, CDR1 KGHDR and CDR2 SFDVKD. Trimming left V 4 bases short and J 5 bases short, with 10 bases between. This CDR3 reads CATSDLRVTGELFF. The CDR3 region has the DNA TGTGCCACCAGTGACCTCAGGGTAACCGGGGAGCTGTTTTTT.

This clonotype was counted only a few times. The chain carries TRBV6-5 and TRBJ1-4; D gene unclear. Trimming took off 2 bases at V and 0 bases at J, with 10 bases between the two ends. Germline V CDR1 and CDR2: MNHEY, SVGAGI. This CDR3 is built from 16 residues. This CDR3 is CASSYVARATNEKLFF. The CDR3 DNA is TGTGCCAGCAGTTACGTAGCCAGAGCAACTAATGAAAAACTGTTTTTT.

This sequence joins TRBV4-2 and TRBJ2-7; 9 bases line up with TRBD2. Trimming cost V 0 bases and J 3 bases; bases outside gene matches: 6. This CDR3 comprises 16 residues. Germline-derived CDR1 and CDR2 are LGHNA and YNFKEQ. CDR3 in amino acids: CASSQDETSGFYEQYF. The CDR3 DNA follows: TGTGCCAGCAGCCAAGATGAGACTAGCGGCTTCTACGAGCAGTACTTC.

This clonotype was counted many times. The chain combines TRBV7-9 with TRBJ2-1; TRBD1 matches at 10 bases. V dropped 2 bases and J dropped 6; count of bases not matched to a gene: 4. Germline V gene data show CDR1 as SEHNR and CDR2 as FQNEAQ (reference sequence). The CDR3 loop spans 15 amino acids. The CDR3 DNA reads TGTGCCAGCAGCTTAAAGGACAGGGGGATCAATGAGCAGTTCTTC. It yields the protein CASSLKDRGINEQFF.

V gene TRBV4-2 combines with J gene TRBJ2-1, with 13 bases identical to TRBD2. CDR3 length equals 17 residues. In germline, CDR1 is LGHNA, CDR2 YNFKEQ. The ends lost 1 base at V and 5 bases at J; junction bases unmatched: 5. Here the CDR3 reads CASSQVGGLAGDNEQFF. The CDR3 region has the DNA TGTGCCAGCAGCCAAGTGGGAGGACTAGCGGGAGACAATGAGCAGTTCTTC.

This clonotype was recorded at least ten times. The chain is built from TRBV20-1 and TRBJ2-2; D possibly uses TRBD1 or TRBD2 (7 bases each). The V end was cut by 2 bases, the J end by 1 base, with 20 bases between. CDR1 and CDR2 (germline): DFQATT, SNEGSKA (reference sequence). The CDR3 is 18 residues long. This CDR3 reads CSARTLGGGQLNTGELFF. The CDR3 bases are TGCAGTGCTAGAACCCTAGGCGGGGGACAGCTGAACACCGGGGAGCTGTTTTTT.

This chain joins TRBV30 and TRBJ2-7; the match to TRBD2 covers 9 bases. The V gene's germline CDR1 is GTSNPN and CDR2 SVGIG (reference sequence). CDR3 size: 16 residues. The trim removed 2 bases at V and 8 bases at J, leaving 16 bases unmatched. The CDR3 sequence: CAWSPPRGREGLKQYF. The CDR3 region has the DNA TGTGCCTGGAGTCCACCGCGGGGGCGGGAGGGCCTCAAGCAGTACTTC. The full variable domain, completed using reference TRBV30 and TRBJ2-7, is SQTIHQWPATLVQPVGSPLSLECTVEGTSNPNLYWYRQAAGRGLQLLFYSVGIGQISSEVPQNLSASRPQDRQFILSSKKLLLSDSGFYLCAWSPPRGREGLKQYFGPGTRLTVT.

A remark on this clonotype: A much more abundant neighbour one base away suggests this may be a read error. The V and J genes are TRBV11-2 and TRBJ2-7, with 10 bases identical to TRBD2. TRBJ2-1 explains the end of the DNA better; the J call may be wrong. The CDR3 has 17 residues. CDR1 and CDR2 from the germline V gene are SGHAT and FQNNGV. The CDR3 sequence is CASSLSSEREGLYEQFF. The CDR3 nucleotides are TGTGCCAGCAGCCTTTCTTCGGAGCGGGAGGGCCTGTACGAGCAGTTCTTC.

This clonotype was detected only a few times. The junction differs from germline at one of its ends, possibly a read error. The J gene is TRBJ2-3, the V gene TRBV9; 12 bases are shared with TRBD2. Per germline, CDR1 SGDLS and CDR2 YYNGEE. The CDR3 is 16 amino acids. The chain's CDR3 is CASSGLAGGPPDTQYF. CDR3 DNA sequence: TGCGCCAGCTCAGGTCTAGCGGGAGGGCCCCCGGATACGCAGTATTTT.

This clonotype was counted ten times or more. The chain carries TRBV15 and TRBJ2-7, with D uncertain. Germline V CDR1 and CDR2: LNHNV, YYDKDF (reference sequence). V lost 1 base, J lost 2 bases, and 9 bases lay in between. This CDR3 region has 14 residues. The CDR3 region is CATSRGKFTYEQYF. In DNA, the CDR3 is TGTGCCACCAGCAGAGGCAAGTTTACCTACGAGCAGTACTTC.

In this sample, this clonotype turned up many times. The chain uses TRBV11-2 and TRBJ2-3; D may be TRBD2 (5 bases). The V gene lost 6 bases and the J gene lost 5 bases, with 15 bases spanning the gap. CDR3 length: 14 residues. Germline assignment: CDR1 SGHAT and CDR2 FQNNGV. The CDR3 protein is CASRPEGALDTQYF. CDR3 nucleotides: TGTGCCAGCAGACCAGAGGGAGCCCTAGATACGCAGTATTTT.

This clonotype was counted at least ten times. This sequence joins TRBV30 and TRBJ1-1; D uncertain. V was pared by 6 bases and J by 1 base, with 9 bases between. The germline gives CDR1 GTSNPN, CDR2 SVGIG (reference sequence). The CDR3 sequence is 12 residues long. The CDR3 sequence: CACSDGNTEAFF. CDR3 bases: TGTGCCTGTTCGGACGGGAACACTGAAGCTTTCTTT.

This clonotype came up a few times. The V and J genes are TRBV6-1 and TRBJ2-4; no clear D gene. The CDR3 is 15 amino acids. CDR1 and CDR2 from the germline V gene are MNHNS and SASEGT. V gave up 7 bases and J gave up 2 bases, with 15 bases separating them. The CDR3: CASTQIGISKNIQYF. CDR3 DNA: TGTGCCAGCACCCAAATAGGGATATCCAAAAACATTCAGTACTTC.

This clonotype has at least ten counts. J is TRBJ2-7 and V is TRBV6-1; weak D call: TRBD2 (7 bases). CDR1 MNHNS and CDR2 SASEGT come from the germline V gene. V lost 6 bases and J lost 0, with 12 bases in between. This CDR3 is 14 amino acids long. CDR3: CASRGGDFSYEQYF. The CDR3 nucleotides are TGTGCCAGCAGAGGGGGGGACTTCTCCTACGAGCAGTACTTC.

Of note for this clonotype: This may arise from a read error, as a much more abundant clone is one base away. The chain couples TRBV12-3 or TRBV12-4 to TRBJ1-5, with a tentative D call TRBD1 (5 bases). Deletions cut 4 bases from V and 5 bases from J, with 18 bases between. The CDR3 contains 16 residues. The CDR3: CASSSAHGGVDQPQHF. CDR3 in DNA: TGTGCCAGCAGTTCCGCGCACGGGGGGGTTGATCAGCCCCAGCATTTT.

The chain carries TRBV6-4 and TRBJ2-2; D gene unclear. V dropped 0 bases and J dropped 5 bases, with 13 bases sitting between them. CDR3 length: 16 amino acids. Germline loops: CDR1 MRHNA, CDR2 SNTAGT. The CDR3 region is CASSDSATVETGELFF. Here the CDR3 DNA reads TGTGCCAGCAGTGACTCCGCGACCGTGGAGACCGGGGAGCTGTTTTTT.

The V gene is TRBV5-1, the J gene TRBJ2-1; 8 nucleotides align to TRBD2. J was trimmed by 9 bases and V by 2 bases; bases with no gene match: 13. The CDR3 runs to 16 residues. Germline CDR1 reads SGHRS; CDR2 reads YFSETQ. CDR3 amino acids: CASSFRAGDSVSEQFF. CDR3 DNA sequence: TGCGCCAGCAGCTTCCGAGCGGGAGATTCGGTGTCTGAGCAGTTCTTC.

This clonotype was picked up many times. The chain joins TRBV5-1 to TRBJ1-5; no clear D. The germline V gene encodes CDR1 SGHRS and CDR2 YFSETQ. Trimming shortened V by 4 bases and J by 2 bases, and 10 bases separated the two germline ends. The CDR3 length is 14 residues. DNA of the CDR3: TGCGCCAGCAGCCAGGAGCCGGGCAATCAGCCCCAGCATTTT. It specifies CASSQEPGNQPQHF.

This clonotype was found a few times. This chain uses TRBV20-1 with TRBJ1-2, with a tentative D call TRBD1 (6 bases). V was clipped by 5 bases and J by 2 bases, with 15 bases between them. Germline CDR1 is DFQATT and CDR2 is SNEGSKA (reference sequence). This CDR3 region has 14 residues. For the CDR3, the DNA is TGCAGTGCTCTCACCGGGACAACAAACTATGGCTACACCTTC. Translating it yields CSALTGTTNYGYTF.